The sequence of this T cell receptor (beta chain) was determined in a study of beta chain features in type 1 diabetes. Whole-study context: Comparable age, gender and cell yields were observed in patients relative to healthy donors. Examination covered approximately 100 million sorted cells spanning all samples.

Germline V CDR1 and CDR2: GTSNPN, SVGIG (reference sequence). Trimming took 0 bases from V and 7 from J, leaving 15 bases between them. There are 15 residues in the CDR3. Whole-study results and caveats: VDJ junctions from patients with type 1 diabetes contained fewer insertions and more deletions. People with Type 1 diabetes carried modestly yet significantly shorter TCRB CDR3s in all four CD4+ subsets.

Sorting that relied on CD45RO/CCR7/CD25/CD127/CD95/CD27 yielded CD4+ naive, central memory, regulatory and stem cell-like memory cells. Isolated RNA was reverse transcribed in full, so expressed TCRB transcripts were sequenced. The assay was immunoSEQ multiplex PCR, and TCRdb's table has in-frame clones only and misses some. Of hundreds of thousands of clones in the sample, around 15% were seen once. This clone has more than one count but fewer than ten. The antigen remains undetermined. Input material: naive CD4+ T cells from blood. The J gene is TRBJ2-2, the V gene TRBV30; D is perhaps TRBD1 (6 bases). This sequence originates from a young man with type 1 diabetes. The DNA of the CDR3 is TGTGCCTGGAGTGTACCGGGCAGGGGAATCGGGGAGCTGTTTTTT. Translated, it gives CAWSVPGRGIGELFF.